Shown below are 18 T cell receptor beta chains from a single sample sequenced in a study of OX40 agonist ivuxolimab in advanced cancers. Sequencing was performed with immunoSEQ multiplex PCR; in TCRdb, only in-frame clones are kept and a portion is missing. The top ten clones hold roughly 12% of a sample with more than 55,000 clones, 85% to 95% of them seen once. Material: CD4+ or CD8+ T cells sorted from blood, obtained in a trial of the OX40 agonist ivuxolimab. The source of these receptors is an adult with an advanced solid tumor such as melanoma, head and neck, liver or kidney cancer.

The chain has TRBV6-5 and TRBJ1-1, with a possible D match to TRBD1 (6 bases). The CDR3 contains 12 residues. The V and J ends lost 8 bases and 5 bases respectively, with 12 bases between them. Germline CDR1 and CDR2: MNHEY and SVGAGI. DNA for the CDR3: TGTGCCAGCCAAGGGGGGGGGACTGAAGCTTTCTTT. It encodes CASQGGGTEAFF.

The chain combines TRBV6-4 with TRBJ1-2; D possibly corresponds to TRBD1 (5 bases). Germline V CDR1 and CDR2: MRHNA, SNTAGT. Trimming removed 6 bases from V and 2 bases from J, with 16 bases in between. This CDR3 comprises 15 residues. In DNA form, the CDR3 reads TGTGCCAGCAGCCCACGAGGTGGGGGGAACTATGGCTACACCTTC. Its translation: CASSPRGGGNYGYTF.

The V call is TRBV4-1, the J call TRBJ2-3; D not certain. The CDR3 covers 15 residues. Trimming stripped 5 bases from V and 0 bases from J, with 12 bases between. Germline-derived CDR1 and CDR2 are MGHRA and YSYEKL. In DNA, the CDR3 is TGCGCCAGCAGCTCAACAGTATCTAGCACAGATACGCAGTATTTT. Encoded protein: CASSSTVSSTDTQYF.

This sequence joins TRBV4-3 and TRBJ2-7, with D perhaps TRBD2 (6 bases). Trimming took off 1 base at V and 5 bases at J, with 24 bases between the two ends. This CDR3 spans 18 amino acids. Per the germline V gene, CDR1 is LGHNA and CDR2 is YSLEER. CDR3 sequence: CASSQAYLAGTPLDEQYF. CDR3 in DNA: TGCGCCAGCAGCCAAGCCTATCTGGCTGGGACTCCCCTCGACGAGCAGTACTTC.

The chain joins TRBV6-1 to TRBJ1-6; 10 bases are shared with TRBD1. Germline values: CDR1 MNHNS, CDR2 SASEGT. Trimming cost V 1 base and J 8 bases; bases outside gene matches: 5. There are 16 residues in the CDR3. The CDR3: CASSEGQGAYYSPLHF. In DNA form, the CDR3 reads TGTGCCAGCAGTGAAGGACAGGGGGCATATTATTCACCCCTCCACTTT.

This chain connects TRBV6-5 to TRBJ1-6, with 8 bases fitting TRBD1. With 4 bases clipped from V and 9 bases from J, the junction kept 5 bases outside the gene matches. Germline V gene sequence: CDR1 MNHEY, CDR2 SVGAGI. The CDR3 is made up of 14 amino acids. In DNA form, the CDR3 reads TGTGCCAGCAGTTCGACAGGGGAGGGTTCACCCCTCCACTTT. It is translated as CASSSTGEGSPLHF.

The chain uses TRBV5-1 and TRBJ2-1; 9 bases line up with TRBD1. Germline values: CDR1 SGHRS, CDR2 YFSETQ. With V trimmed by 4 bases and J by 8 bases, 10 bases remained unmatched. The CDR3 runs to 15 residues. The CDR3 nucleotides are TGCGCCAGCAGCCACGGGGACAGGGTAATCTATGAGCAGTTCTTC. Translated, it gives CASSHGDRVIYEQFF.

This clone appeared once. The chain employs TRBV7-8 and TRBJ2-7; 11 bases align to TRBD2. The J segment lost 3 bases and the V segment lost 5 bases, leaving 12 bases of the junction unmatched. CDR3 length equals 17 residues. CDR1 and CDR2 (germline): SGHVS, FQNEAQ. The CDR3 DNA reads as TGTGCCAGCAGCCACCCCGTGCTAGCGGGAGGTAACTACGAGCAGTACTTC. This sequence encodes CASSHPVLAGGNYEQYF.

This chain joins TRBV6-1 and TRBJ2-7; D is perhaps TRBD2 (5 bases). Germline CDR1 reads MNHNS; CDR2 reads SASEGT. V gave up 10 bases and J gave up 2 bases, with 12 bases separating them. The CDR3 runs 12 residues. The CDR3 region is CATEGLAYEQYF. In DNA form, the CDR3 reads TGTGCCACTGAGGGTTTAGCCTACGAGCAGTACTTC.

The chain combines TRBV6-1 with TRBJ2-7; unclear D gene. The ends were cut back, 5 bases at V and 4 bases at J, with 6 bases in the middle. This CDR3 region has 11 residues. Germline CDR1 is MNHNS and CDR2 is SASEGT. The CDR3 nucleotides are TGTGCCAGCAGTCCTGCGTACGAGCAGTACTTC. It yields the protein CASSPAYEQYF.

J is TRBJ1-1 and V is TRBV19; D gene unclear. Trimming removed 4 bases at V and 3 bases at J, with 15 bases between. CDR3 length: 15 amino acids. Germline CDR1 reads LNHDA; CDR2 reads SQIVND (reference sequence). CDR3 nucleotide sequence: TGTGCCAGTAGTACAAGGGTAGGGCTTCACACTGAAGCTTTCTTT. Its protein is CASSTRVGLHTEAFF.

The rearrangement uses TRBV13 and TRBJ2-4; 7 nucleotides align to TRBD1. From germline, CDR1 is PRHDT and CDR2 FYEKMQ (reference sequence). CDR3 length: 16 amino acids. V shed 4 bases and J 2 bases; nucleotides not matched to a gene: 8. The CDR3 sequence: CASSSGTEVSKNIQYF. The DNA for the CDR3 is TGTGCCAGCAGCTCCGGGACAGAGGTTTCCAAAAACATTCAGTACTTC.

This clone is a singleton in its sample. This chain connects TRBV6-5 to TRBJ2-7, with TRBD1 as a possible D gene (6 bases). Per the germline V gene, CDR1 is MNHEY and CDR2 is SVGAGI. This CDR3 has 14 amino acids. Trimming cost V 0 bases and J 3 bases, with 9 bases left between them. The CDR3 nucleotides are TGTGCCAGCAGTTACTCTGGACAGTACTACGAGCAGTACTTC. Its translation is CASSYSGQYYEQYF.

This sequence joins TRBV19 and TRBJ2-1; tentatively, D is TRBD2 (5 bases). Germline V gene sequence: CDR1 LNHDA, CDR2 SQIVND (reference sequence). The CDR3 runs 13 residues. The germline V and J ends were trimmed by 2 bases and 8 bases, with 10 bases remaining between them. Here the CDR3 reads CASSISRGDEQFF. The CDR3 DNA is TGTGCCAGTAGTATAAGCCGGGGTGATGAGCAGTTCTTC.

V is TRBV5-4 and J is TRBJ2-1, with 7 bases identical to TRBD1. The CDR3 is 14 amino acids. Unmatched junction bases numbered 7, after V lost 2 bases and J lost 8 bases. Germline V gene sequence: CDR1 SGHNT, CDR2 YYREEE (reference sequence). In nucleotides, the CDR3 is TGTGCCAGCAGCTTCGGGACAGCAAGGGATGAGCAGTTCTTC. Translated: CASSFGTARDEQFF.

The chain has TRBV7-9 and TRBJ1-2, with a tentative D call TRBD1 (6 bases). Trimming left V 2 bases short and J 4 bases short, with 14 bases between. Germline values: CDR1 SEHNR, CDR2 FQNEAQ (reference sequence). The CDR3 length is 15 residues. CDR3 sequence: CASSLSRDISYGYTF. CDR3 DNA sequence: TGTGCCAGCAGCTTAAGTAGGGACATAAGCTATGGCTACACCTTC.

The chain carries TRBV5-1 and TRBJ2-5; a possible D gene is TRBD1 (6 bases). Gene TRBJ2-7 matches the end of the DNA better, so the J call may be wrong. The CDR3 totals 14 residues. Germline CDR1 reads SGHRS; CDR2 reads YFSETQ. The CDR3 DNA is TGCGCCAGCAGCTTTGGGACATCTACCTACGAGCAGTACTTC. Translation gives CASSFGTSTYEQYF.

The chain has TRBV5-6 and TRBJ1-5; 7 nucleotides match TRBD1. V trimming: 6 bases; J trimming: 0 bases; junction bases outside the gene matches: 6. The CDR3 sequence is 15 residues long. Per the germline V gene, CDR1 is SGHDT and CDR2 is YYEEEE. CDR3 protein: CASTQGRYSNQPQHF. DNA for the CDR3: TGTGCCAGCACACAGGGGCGTTATAGCAATCAGCCCCAGCATTTT.